This T cell receptor beta chain was captured in a study of cytomegalovirus exposure and HLA in healthy donors. Regarding the study as a whole: Most subjects' HLA-A and HLA-B alleles were reportedly predicted from TCR beta sequences. A later analysis linked a missense DCLRE1C variant to TCR beta V- and J-gene trimming. At a 0.05 false discovery rate, a later analysis found 16,951 TCR beta sequences to be associated with HLA alleles.

Unrecorded immune exposure was likely among donors, who were nominally healthy when sampled. A note on this clone: What it binds is unknown.

From germline, CDR1 is LGHNA and CDR2 YNFKEQ. The CDR3 is 14 residues long. J was trimmed by 5 bases and V by 7 bases; bases with no gene match: 5. 13 Jbeta primers and 60 Vbeta primers were used for the PCR. Some clones are missing from TCRdb's copy, which holds only in-frame ones; the method was immunoSEQ multiplex PCR. The table has 100,000 to 150,000 clones, around four fifths seen once; the top ten hold around 5%. The sequence derives from a man younger than 45 in good health and CMV-seronegative. The source material was PBMCs. This rearrangement joins TRBV4-2 to TRBJ1-6; 7 bases are a match to TRBD1. In DNA, the CDR3 is TGTGCCAGCACCCGGACAGGTGATAATTCACCCCTCCACTTT. This sequence encodes CASTRTGDNSPLHF.